These 4 T cell receptor beta chains originate from one sample sequenced in a study of CD8+ T cells in alopecia areata. Treatment in this sample: oral pan-JAK inhibitor, 5-10 mg twice daily. In each case, RNA was isolated and then reverse transcribed into cDNA as the sequencing template. Method: immunoSEQ multiplex PCR; TCRdb's copy keeps in-frame clones and lacks some. The sample holds roughly 120,000 clones, 50% to 75% seen once. The material sequenced was CD8+ T cells sorted from blood, taken at week 4, from a patient treated with tofacitinib. These receptors originate from a human donor with alopecia areata.

The J gene is TRBJ1-1, the V gene TRBV29-1; weak D call: TRBD1 (5 bases). The V gene lost 7 bases and the J gene lost 4 bases, with 19 bases spanning the gap. Looked up from germline, CDR1 is SQVTM and CDR2 is ANQGSEA. This CDR3 is built from 14 residues. The CDR3 nucleotides are TGCAGCGCCGAGCGTGGACAAATGGGCACTGAAGCTTTCTTT. It specifies CSAERGQMGTEAFF.

This clone was found a few times. The chain uses TRBV13 and TRBJ2-5; TRBD1 is a possible D gene (6 bases). The CDR3 runs to 14 residues. Germline V lookup: CDR1 PRHDT, CDR2 FYEKMQ (reference sequence). V lost 1 base and J 3 bases, leaving 9 bases between the germline ends. The CDR3 region has the DNA TGTGCCAGCAGCTTAGCCGGGACAAAAGAGACCCAGTACTTC. Translating gives CASSLAGTKETQYF.

This clone was seen a single time. Other DNA variants within this sample encode the same CDR3. The chain uses TRBV30 and TRBJ2-5; no reliable D call. Trimming removed 4 bases from V and 1 base from J, with 7 bases in between. Germline V gives CDR1 GTSNPN, CDR2 SVGIG (reference sequence). The CDR3 length is 12 residues. The CDR3 here is CAWTAGQETQYF. The CDR3 nucleotides are TGTGCCTGGACAGCAGGCCAAGAGACCCAGTACTTC.

This chain joins TRBV5-1 and TRBJ2-1; a possible D gene is TRBD2 (7 bases). The CDR3 consists of 12 residues. Germline values: CDR1 SGHRS, CDR2 YFSETQ. V was pared by 7 bases and J by 4 bases, with 9 bases between. The CDR3 region has the DNA TGCGCCAGCGGGGGGGCATACAATGAGCAGTTCTTC. It yields the protein CASGGAYNEQFF.